The 20 T cell receptor beta chains presented below share a single source sample, sequenced in a study of blood T cell repertoires in COVID-19. Sequencing was performed with immunoSEQ multiplex PCR; in TCRdb, only in-frame clones are kept and a portion is missing. The sample has 40,000 to 50,000 clones, more than 70% seen once; the top ten hold over 7.5%. Input material: peripheral blood. These receptors were taken from a man in his fifties with active COVID-19.

The genes are TRBV18 and TRBJ2-7, with a tentative D call TRBD1 (6 bases). The germline CDR1 and CDR2 sequences are KGHSH and LQKENI. V was clipped by 6 bases and J by 2 bases, with 11 bases between them. The CDR3 has 13 residues. Written as DNA, the CDR3 is TGTGCCAGCTCGCAGCAGGGGACCTACGAGCAGTACTTC. Translated: CASSQQGTYEQYF. Full variable domain (remainder filled in from reference TRBV18 and TRBJ2-7): NAGVMQNPRHLVRRRGQEARLRCSPMKGHSHVYWYRQLPEEGLKFMVYLQKENIIDESGMPKERFSAEFPKEGPSILRIQQVVRGDSAAYFCASSQQGTYEQYFGPGTRLTVT.

The chain employs TRBV28 and TRBJ2-1; TRBD2 agrees at 8 bases. The CDR3 runs to 14 residues. In germline, CDR1 is MDHEN, CDR2 SYDVKM. Trimming took 2 bases from V and 7 from J; bases not matched to a gene: 4. This CDR3 reads CASSLAGGSNEQFF. CDR3 DNA sequence: TGTGCCAGCAGTTTAGCGGGAGGTTCTAATGAGCAGTTCTTC. The full variable domain, in which reference TRBV28 and TRBJ2-1 provide the parts outside the CDR3, is DVKVTQSSRYLVKRTGEKVFLECVQDMDHENMFWYRQDPGLGLRLIYFSYDVKMKEKGDIPEGYSVSREKKERFSLILESASTNQTSMYLCASSLAGGSNEQFFGPGTRLTVL.

The chain recombines TRBV7-3 with TRBJ2-3; 13 nucleotides align to TRBD2. CDR1 and CDR2 (germline): SGHTA, FQGTGA. This CDR3 spans 16 amino acids. V was clipped by 4 bases and J by 1 base; unmatched bases: 2. For the CDR3, the DNA is TGTGCCAGCAGCTCCGGACTAGCGGGGGGCACAGATACGCAGTATTTT. Translated: CASSSGLAGGTDTQYF.

The chain is built from TRBV2 and TRBJ2-1; D gene ambiguous. V was clipped by 6 bases and J by 5 bases, with 11 bases between them. Germline V gene sequence: CDR1 SNHLY, CDR2 FYNNEI. CDR3 length: 13 residues. This CDR3 is CASSQNTNNEQFF. For the CDR3, the DNA is TGTGCCAGCAGCCAGAACACAAACAATGAGCAGTTCTTC.

In DNA form, the CDR3 reads TGTGCCAGCAGAAAAACAGGGGAGACGCGAAATTCACCCCTCCACTTT. Protein sequence: CASRKTGETRNSPLHF. V and J are TRBV3-1 (or the pseudogene TRBV3-2) and TRBJ1-6; 7 nucleotides agree with TRBD1. V trimming: 6 bases; J trimming: 7 bases; junction bases outside the gene matches: 12. The CDR3 consists of 16 residues. Germline V gene lookup returns CDR1 LGHDT and CDR2 YNNKEL (reference sequence).

The chain joins TRBV6-5 to TRBJ1-1; D uncertain. Germline V gene lookup returns CDR1 MNHEY and CDR2 SVGAGI. CDR3 length equals 14 residues. Trimming cost V 4 bases and J 1 base, with 10 bases left between them. The chain's CDR3 is CASSFGPANTEAFF. The DNA of the CDR3 is TGTGCCAGCAGTTTTGGGCCAGCGAACACTGAAGCTTTCTTT.

The V call is TRBV5-4, the J call TRBJ2-2, with TRBD2 matching over 16 bases. From germline, CDR1 is SGHNT and CDR2 YYREEE (reference sequence). The CDR3 has 17 amino acids. The V gene end was trimmed by 9 bases and the J gene end by 6 bases; junction bases not matched to a gene: 11. The CDR3 loop reads CAIPGTSGGARAGELFF. In DNA, the CDR3 is TGTGCCATACCCGGGACTAGCGGGGGGGCACGGGCCGGGGAGCTGTTTTTT.

This sequence joins TRBV5-4 and TRBJ2-3; possibly TRBD1 for D (5 bases). The V gene lost 1 base and the J gene lost 6 bases, with 15 bases spanning the gap. This CDR3 region has 15 residues. Germline values: CDR1 SGHNT, CDR2 YYREEE (reference sequence). CDR3 in DNA: TGTGCCAGCAGCTTGAAAACAGGCCTAGGGGATACGCAGTATTTT. Encoded protein: CASSLKTGLGDTQYF.

V is TRBV2 and J is TRBJ2-3, with a weak D call TRBD2 (5 bases). The CDR3 has 13 residues. Germline values: CDR1 SNHLY, CDR2 FYNNEI. V was pared by 6 bases and J by 2 bases, with 9 bases between. In nucleotides, the CDR3 is TGTGCCAGCAGGGACGGACTCACAGATACGCAGTATTTT. This encodes CASRDGLTDTQYF.

The genes are TRBV28 and TRBJ1-4; no definite D call. The CDR3 loop spans 12 amino acids. Germline lookup yields CDR1 MDHEN and CDR2 SYDVKM. The V and J ends lost 11 bases and 8 bases respectively, with 15 bases between them. CDR3 DNA: TGTGCCTGGTCGGGGAACGGGGAAAAACTGTTTTTT. Translation gives CAWSGNGEKLFF.

The rearrangement links TRBV5-1 to TRBJ1-2; D uncertain. The length of the CDR3 is 14 residues. From germline, CDR1 is SGHRS and CDR2 YFSETQ. V was pared by 3 bases and J by 4 bases, with 13 bases between. CDR3: CASSSSTLLYGYTF. The CDR3 coding sequence is TGCGCCAGCAGCTCCTCAACTCTTCTCTATGGCTACACCTTC.

The chain is built from TRBV5-1 and TRBJ2-4, with D tentatively TRBD1 (5 bases). The CDR3 sequence is 14 residues long. The V end lost 5 bases, the J end lost 5 bases, and 14 bases lay between the germline ends. The V gene's germline CDR1 is SGHRS and CDR2 YFSETQ. The CDR3 reads CASRAQGYENIQYF. The CDR3 coding sequence is TGCGCCAGCAGGGCTCAGGGTTACGAAAACATTCAGTACTTC.

This chain connects TRBV6-5 to TRBJ2-3; 8 positions agree with TRBD2. The CDR3 sequence is 16 residues long. The trim removed 3 bases at V and 2 bases at J, leaving 7 bases unmatched. Germline V lookup: CDR1 MNHEY, CDR2 SVGAGI. The CDR3 is CASSYISRGATDTQYF. The CDR3 coding sequence is TGTGCCAGCAGTTATATCTCGCGGGGGGCCACAGATACGCAGTATTTT.

V is TRBV2 and J is TRBJ1-6; no clear D. The V gene lost 8 bases and the J gene lost 1 base, with 12 bases spanning the gap. CDR1 is SNHLY, CDR2 FYNNEI, per germline. CDR3 length: 15 amino acids. The CDR3 is CASQILRSYNSPLHF. Here the CDR3 DNA reads TGTGCCAGCCAAATCCTACGGTCCTATAATTCACCCCTCCACTTT.

This sequence joins TRBV5-1 and TRBJ2-5; 7 nucleotides align to TRBD2. Germline V gene data show CDR1 as SGHRS and CDR2 as YFSETQ. The CDR3 extends over 16 amino acids. Unmatched junction bases numbered 10, after V lost 4 bases and J lost 1 base. The CDR3 loop reads CASSLGGAGIQETQYF. CDR3 DNA sequence: TGCGCCAGCAGCCTGGGGGGAGCGGGAATCCAAGAGACCCAGTACTTC.

This clone was seen a handful of times. The chain couples TRBV6-6 to TRBJ2-7; 7 nucleotides line up with TRBD1. The CDR3 is made up of 15 amino acids. V lost 0 bases, J lost 2 bases, and 4 bases stayed unmatched. Germline lookup yields CDR1 MNHNY and CDR2 SVGAGI (reference sequence). CDR3 in amino acids: CASSYSRQGPYEQYF. CDR3 in DNA: TGTGCCAGCAGTTACTCCCGACAGGGCCCCTACGAGCAGTACTTC.

The rearrangement links TRBV7-6 to TRBJ2-2; D might be TRBD2 (6 bases). CDR1 and CDR2 from the germline V gene are SGHVS and FNYEAQ. Trimming stripped 7 bases from V and 5 bases from J, with 17 bases between. The CDR3 extends over 15 amino acids. CDR3 in DNA: TGTGCCAGCACCCCCTTGGATGCGGGAACCGGGGAGCTGTTTTTT. Translating it yields CASTPLDAGTGELFF.

This chain uses TRBV6-5 with TRBJ1-1, with a weak D call TRBD1 (6 bases). This CDR3 has 13 amino acids. Germline CDR1 reads MNHEY; CDR2 reads SVGAGI. Trimming removed 7 bases from V and 4 bases from J, with 13 bases in between. The DNA of the CDR3 is TGTGCCAGCAACAGGGCCTTAGGCACTGAAGCTTTCTTT. This sequence encodes CASNRALGTEAFF.

The rearrangement links TRBV7-2 to TRBJ1-1, with 7 bases fitting TRBD1. Germline loops: CDR1 SGHTA, CDR2 FQGNSA. The junction had 7 bases not matched to a gene; V was cut back by 4 bases and J by 2 bases. This CDR3 region has 15 residues. This CDR3 reads CASSSQGGLNTEAFF. The CDR3 DNA reads TGTGCCAGCAGCTCCCAGGGGGGCCTCAACACTGAAGCTTTCTTT.

The rearrangement links TRBV20-1 to TRBJ2-5; D may be TRBD1 (6 bases). CDR3 size: 11 residues. The germline V gene has CDR1 DFQATT and CDR2 SNEGSKA (reference sequence). Here the CDR3 DNA reads TGCAGCGCAGTTAGGGGGGAGACCCAGTACTTC. Protein sequence: CSAVRGETQYF.